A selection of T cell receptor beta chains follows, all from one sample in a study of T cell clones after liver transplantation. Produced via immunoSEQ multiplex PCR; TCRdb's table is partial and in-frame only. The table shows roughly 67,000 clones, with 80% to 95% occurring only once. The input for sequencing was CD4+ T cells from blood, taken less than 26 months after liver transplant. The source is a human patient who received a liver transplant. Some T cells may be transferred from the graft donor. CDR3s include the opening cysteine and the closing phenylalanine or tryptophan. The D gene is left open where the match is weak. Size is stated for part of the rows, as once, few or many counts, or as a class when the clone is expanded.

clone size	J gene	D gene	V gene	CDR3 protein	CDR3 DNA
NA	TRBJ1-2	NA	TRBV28	CASTTRGRNYGYTF	TGTGCCAGCACAACCCGAGGCAGGAACTATGGCTACACCTTC
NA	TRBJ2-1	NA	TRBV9	CASSAHSHGLSSYNEQFF	TGTGCCAGCAGCGCCCATAGCCACGGACTTAGCTCCTACAATGAGCAGTTCTTC
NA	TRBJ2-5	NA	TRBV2	CASSEGVGTQYF	TGTGCCAGCAGTGAAGGGGTAGGGACCCAGTACTTC
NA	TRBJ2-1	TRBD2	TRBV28	CASSSRIGTSLTEQFF	TGTGCCAGCAGTTCAAGGATTGGGACTAGCCTCACTGAGCAGTTCTTC
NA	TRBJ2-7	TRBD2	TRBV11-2	CASRVGGRAQGFSYEQYF	TGTGCCAGCCGAGTTGGCGGGAGGGCGCAGGGATTCTCCTACGAGCAGTACTTC
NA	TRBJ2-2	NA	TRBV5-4	CASSSLVNTGELFF	TGTGCCAGCAGCTCCTTAGTCAACACCGGGGAGCTGTTTTTT
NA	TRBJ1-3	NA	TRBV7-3	CASSPSSGNTIYF	TGTGCCAGCAGCCCCTCAAGCGGAAACACCATATATTTT
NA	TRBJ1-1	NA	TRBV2	CASSAGVYTEAFF	TGTGCCAGCAGTGCAGGTGTTTACACTGAAGCTTTCTTT
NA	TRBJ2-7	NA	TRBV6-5	CASSYSDSAFTYEQYF	TGTGCCAGCAGTTACTCGGACAGCGCGTTCACCTACGAGCAGTACTTC
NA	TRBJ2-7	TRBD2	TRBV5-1	CASSPTGLAGNEQYF	TGCGCCAGCAGCCCAACGGGACTAGCGGGAAACGAGCAGTACTTC
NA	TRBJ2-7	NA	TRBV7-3	CASSLTPGSSYEQYF	TGTGCCAGCAGCTTAACTCCGGGGAGCTCCTACGAGCAGTACTTC
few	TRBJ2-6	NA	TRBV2	CASSTEHPGLLSGANVLTF	TGTGCCAGCAGCACGGAGCACCCGGGACTCCTCTCTGGGGCCAACGTCCTGACTTTC
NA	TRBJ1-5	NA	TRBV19	CASSIAGFGNQPQHF	TGTGCCAGTAGTATAGCGGGTTTTGGCAATCAGCCCCAGCATTTT
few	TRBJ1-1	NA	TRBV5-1	CASFRGGSNTEAFF	TGCGCCAGCTTCCGAGGGGGTTCGAACACTGAAGCTTTCTTT
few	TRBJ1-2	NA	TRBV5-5	CASSLDIPSYGYTF	TGTGCCAGCAGCTTGGACATCCCGTCCTATGGCTACACCTTC
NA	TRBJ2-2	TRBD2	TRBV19	CASSIDWGTSGLGELFF	TGTGCCAGTAGTATAGATTGGGGGACTAGCGGGCTTGGGGAGCTGTTTTTT
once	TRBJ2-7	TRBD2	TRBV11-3	CASSLVLSGSSYEQYF	TGTGCCAGCAGCTTAGTCCTTAGCGGGAGCTCCTACGAGCAGTACTTC
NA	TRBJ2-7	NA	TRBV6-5	CASKKWENEQYF	TGTGCCAGCAAAAAATGGGAGAACGAGCAGTACTTC
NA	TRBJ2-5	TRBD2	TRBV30	CAWSVGLAEETQYF	TGTGCCTGGAGTGTGGGACTAGCGGAAGAGACCCAGTACTTC
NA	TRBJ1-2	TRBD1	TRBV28	CASSWGTDGYTF	TGTGCCAGCAGCTGGGGGACAGATGGCTACACCTTC
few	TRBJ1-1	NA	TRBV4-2	CASSPGRGISNTEAFF	TGTGCCAGCAGCCCCGGGAGGGGGATTTCGAACACTGAAGCTTTCTTT
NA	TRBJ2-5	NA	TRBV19	CASSSLTLQETQYF	TGTGCCAGTAGTAGCCTCACCCTCCAAGAGACCCAGTACTTC
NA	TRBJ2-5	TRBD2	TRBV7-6	CASSSLAGGLETQYF	TGTGCCAGCAGCTCTCTAGCGGGAGGGTTGGAGACCCAGTACTTC
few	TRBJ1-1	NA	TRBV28	CASSPPSRAGTEAFF	TGTGCCAGCAGCCCTCCATCCAGGGCGGGCACTGAAGCTTTCTTT
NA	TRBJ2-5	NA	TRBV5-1	CASSLGPAGEETQYF	TGCGCCAGCAGCTTGGGCCCGGCGGGCGAGGAGACCCAGTACTTC
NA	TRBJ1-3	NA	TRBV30	CAWSSLQGNTIYF	TGTGCCTGGAGTTCCCTTCAGGGAAACACCATATATTTT
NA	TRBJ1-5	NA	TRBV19	CASSIGSQPQHF	TGTGCCAGTAGTATAGGGAGTCAGCCCCAGCATTTT
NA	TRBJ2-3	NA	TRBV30	CAWSGPKGTDTQYF	TGTGCCTGGAGTGGCCCAAAAGGAACAGATACGCAGTATTTT
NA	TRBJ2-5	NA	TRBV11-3	CASSLDLRGNQETQYF	TGTGCCAGCAGCTTAGATCTCCGAGGGAACCAAGAGACCCAGTACTTC
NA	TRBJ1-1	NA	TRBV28	CASRGAVYTEAFF	TGTGCCAGCCGGGGAGCGGTGTACACTGAAGCTTTCTTT
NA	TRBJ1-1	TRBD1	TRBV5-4	CASSPGTGKTEAFF	TGTGCCAGCAGCCCCGGGACAGGGAAGACTGAAGCTTTCTTT
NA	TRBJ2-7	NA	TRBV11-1	CASSLGPAQSSEQYF	TGTGCCAGCAGCTTGGGACCCGCACAATCCTCCGAGCAGTACTTC